The sequence of this T cell receptor beta chain was determined in a study of shared clonotypes between healthy human individuals. Notes on the study in general: Relative to memory subsets, naive subsets generally showed larger estimated richness. Naive CD4 clonotype sharing across several donors was approximately 5%.

Adult donors, all healthy and HIV-negative, had no recent acute infections or vaccinations. In regard to this clone: The antigen is not known.

The CDR3 is 18 amino acids. Trimming cost V 3 bases and J 2 bases; bases outside gene matches: 11. Germline V CDR1 and CDR2: PRHDT, FYEKMQ (reference sequence). Generated by immunoSEQ multiplex PCR, the TCRdb table keeps only in-frame clones and is missing some. The repertoire has some 2,000,000 clones, approximately 96% of them found once; the top ten carry roughly 0.13%. The material sequenced was naive CD4+ T cells sorted from blood. The subset is: CD45RA+ positively selected. This clonotype originated in a man aged 18 to 30 in good health. The chain couples TRBV13 to TRBJ2-3, with 10 nucleotides matching TRBD2. CDR3 nucleotide sequence: TGTGCCAGCAGCTTTGCTGGACTAGCGGAAAGGGACACAGATACGCAGTATTTT. Its protein is CASSFAGLAERDTDTQYF.